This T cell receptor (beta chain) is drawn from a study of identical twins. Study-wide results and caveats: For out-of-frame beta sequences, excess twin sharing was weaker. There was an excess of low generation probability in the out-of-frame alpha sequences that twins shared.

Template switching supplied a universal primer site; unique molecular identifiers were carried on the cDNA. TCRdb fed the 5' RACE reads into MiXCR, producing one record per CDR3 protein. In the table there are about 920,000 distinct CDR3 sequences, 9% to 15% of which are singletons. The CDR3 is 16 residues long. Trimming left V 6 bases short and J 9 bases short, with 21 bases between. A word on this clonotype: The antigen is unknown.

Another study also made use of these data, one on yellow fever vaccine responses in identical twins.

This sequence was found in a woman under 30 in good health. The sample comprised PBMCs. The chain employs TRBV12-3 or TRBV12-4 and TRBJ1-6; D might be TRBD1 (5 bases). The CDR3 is CASSPISQGLGSPLHF. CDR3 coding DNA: TGTGCCAGCAGCCCGATTAGTCAGGGCCTTGGTTCACCCCTCCACTTT.